This T cell receptor (beta chain) was obtained from a study of shared T cell receptors in the human thymus. Generated by immunoSEQ multiplex PCR, the TCRdb table keeps only in-frame clones and is missing some. Altogether hundreds of thousands of clones are present, over 75% being singletons, with the ten largest covering about 0.01%. The CDR3 contains 18 residues. The junction had 17 bases not matched to a gene; V was cut back by 2 bases and J by 8 bases. CDR1 is MGHDK, CDR2 SYGVNS, per germline. The same sample was also used in a study of human thymus T cells. From that paper: Thymic TCR repertoires of unrelated people reportedly overlapped highly.

This receptor was obtained from a boy younger than two with a congenital heart defect. Material for sequencing was thymocytes. The V and J genes are TRBV25-1 and TRBJ2-1; 8 nucleotides align to TRBD1. The CDR3 is CASSEGGNSTGAKDEQFF. As DNA, the CDR3 is TGTGCCAGCAGTGAAGGGGGGAACTCGACAGGGGCCAAGGATGAGCAGTTCTTC.